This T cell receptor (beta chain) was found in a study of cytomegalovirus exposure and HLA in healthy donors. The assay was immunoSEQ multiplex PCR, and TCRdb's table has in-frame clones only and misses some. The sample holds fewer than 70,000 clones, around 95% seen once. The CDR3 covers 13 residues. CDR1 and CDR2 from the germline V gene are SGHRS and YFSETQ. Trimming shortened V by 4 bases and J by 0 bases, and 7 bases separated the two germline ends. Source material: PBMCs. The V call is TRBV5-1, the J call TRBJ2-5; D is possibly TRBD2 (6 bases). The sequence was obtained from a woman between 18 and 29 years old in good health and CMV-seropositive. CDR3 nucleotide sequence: TGCGCCAGCAGCCGGGACTACCAAGAGACCCAGTACTTC. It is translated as CASSRDYQETQYF.